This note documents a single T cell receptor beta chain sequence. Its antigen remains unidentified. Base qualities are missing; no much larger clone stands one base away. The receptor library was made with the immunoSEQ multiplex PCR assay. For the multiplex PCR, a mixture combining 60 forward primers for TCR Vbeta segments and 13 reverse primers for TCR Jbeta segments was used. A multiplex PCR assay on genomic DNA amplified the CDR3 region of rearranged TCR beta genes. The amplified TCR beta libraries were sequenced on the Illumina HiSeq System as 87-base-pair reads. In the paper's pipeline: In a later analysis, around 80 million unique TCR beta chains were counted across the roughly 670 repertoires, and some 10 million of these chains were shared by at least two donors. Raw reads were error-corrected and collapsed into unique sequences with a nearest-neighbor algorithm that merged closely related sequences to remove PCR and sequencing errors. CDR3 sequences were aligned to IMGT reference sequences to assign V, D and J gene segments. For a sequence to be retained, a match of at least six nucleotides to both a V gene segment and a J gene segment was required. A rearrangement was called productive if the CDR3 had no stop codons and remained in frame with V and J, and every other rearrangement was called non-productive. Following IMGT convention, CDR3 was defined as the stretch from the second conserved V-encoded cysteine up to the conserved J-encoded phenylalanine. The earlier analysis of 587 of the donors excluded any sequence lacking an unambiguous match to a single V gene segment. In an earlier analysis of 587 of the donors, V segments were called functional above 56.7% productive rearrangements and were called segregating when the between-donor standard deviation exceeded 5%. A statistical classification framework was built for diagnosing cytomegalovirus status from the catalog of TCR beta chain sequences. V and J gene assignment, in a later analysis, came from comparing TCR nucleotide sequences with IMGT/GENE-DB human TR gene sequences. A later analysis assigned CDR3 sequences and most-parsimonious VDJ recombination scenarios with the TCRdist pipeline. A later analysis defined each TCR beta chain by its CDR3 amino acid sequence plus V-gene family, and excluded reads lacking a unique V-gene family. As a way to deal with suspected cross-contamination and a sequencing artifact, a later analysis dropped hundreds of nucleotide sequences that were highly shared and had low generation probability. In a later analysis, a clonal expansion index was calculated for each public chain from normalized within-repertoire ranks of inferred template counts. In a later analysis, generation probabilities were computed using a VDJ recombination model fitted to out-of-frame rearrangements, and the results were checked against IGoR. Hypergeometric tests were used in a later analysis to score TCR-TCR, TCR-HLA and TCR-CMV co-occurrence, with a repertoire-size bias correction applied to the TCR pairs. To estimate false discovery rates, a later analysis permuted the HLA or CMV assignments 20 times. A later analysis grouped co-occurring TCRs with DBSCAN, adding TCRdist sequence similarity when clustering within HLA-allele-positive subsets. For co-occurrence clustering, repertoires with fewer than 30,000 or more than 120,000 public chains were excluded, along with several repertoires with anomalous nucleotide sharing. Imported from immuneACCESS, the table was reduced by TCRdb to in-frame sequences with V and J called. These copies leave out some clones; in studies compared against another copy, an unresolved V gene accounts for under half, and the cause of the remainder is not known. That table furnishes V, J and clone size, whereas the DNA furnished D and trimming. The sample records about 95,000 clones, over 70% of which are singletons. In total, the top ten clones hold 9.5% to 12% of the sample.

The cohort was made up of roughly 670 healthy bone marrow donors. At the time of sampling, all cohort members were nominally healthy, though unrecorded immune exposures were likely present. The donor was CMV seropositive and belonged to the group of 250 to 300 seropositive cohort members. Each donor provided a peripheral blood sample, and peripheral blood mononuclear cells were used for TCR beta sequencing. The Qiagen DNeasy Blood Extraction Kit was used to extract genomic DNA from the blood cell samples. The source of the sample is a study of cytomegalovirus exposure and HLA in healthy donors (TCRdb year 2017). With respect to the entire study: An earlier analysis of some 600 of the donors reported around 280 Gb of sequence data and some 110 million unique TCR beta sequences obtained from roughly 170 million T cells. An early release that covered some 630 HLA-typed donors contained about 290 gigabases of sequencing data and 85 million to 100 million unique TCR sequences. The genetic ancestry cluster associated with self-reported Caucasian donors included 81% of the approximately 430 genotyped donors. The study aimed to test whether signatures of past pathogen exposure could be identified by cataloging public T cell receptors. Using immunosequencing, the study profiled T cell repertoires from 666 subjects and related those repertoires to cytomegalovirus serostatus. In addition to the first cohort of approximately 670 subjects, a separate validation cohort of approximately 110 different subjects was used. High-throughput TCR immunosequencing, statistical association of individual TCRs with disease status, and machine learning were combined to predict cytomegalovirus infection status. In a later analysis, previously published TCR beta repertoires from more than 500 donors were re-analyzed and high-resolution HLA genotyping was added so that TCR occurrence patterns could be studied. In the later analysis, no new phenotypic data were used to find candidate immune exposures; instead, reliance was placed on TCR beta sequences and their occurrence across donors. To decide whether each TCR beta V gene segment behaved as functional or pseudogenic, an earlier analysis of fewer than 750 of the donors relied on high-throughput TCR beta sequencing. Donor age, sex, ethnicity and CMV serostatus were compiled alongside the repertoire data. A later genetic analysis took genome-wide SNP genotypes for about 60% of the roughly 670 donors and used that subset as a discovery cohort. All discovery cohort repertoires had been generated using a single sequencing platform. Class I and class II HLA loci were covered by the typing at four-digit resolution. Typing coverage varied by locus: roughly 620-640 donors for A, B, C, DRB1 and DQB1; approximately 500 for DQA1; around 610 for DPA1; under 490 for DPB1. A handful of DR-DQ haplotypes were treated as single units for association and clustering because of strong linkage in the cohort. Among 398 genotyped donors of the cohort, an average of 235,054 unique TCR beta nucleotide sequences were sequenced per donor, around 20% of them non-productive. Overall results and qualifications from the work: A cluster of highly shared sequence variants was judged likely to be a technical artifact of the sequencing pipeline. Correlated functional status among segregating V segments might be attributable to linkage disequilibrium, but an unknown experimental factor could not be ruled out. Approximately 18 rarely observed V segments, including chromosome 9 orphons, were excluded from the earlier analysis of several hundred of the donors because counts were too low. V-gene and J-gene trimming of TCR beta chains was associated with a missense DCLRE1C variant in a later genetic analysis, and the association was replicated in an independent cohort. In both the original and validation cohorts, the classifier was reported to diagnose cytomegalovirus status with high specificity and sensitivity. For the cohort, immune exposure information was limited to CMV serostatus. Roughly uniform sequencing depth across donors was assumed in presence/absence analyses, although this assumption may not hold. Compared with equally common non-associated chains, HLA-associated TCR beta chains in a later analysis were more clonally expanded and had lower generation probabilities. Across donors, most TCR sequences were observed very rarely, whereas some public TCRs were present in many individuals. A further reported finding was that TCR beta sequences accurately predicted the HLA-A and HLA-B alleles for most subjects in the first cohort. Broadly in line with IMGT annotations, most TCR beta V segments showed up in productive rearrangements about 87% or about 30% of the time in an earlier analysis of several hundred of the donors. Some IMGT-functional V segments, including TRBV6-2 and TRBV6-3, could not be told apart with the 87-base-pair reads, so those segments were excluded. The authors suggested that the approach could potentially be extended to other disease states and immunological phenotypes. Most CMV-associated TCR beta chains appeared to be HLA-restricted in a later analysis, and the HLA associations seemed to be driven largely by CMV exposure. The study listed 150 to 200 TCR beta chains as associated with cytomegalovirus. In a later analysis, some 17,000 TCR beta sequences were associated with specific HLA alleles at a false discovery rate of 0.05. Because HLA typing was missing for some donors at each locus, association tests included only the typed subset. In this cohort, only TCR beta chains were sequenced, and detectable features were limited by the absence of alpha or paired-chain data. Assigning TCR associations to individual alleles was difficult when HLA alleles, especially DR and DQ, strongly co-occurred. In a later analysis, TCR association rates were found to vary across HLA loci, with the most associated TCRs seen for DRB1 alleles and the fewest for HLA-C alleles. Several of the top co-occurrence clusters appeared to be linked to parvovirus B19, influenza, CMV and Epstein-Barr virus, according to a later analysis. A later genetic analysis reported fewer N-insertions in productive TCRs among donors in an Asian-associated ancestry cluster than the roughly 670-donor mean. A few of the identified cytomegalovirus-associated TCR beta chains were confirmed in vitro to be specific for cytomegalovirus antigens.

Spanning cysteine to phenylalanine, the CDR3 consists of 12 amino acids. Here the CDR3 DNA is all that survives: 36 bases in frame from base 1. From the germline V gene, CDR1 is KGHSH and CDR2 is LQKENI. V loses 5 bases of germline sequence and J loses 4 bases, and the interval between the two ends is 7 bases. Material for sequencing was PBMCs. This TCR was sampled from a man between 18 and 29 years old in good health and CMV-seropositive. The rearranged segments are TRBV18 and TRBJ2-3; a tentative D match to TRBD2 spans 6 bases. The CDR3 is CASSTGADTQYF. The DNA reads TGTGCCAGCTCAACGGGAGCAGATACGCAGTATTTT. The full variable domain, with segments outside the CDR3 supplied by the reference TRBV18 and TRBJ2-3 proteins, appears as NAGVMQNPRHLVRRRGQEARLRCSPMKGHSHVYWYRQLPEEGLKFMVYLQKENIIDESGMPKERFSAEFPKEGPSILRIQQVVRGDSAAYFCASSTGADTQYFGPGTRLTVL.